This T cell receptor (beta chain) derives from a study of cytomegalovirus exposure and HLA in healthy donors. This PCR relied on a set of 60 Vbeta primers and 13 Jbeta primers. Clones were sequenced by immunoSEQ multiplex PCR, and TCRdb holds only the in-frame ones, with some missing. Counted here are 110,000 to 150,000 clones, approximately 80% occurring once; the ten biggest clones make up about 2.2%. V was shortened by 1 base and J by 1 base, with 7 bases between the two germline ends. CDR1 SQVTM and CDR2 ANQGSEA come from the germline V gene. The length of the CDR3 is 13 residues. This TCR derives from a woman between 18 and 30 years old in good health and CMV-seropositive. Sequenced: PBMCs. This chain joins TRBV29-1 and TRBJ2-5; D is undetermined. CDR3 sequence: CSVEARSQETQYF. The CDR3 DNA is TGCAGCGTTGAAGCACGGTCCCAAGAGACCCAGTACTTC.